A single TCR beta chain is shown here with its context. Libraries were prepared by immunoSEQ multiplex PCR; TCRdb keeps only in-frame clonotypes and omits some of them. Of over 200,000 clones listed, 85% to 90% are singletons. This record comes from a study of blood T cell repertoires in COVID-19. Study overall: Donors in the United States, Italy and Spain gave samples during acute or convalescent COVID-19. In each case, the material was cDNA or gDNA derived from T cells, B-cell-depleted T cells, or PBMCs.

CDR3 size: 14 residues. Trimming left V 6 bases short and J 3 bases short, with 15 bases between. Germline loops: CDR1 LNHDA, CDR2 SQIVND (reference sequence). The gene calls are TRBV19 and TRBJ2-7, with a possible D match to TRBD1 (5 bases). The TCR originated in a man younger than 40 with COVID-19, enrolled during active disease. The sequenced material came from peripheral blood. CDR3 region: CASSPGPRDYEQYF. CDR3 DNA sequence: TGTGCCAGTAGCCCGGGCCCCAGGGACTACGAGCAGTACTTC.